This T cell receptor beta chain was retrieved from a study of T cells after yellow fever vaccination. Study-level information: SMART-Seq v4 Ultra Low Input served to prepare low-cell-number fractions. Whole-study findings and limits: Abundant clonotypes from the bulk population could contaminate FACS-sorted repertoires. Most clones from primary vaccination resurfaced after the booster (about 96% CD4, more than 75% CD8).

The 5'RACE template-switching step produced TCR cDNA and added a universal primer site and UMIs. TCRdb analysed the 5' RACE reads with MiXCR anew, one entry per CDR3 protein. The table lists about 230,000 distinct CDR3 sequences, 6% to 8% of them singletons. V lost 6 bases to trimming and J lost 1 base, with 9 bases between them. The CDR3 sequence is 13 residues long. Germline V gene data show CDR1 as KGHSH and CDR2 as LQKENI. On this clonotype itself: The antigen remains undetermined.

The TCR comes from a man aged 25 to 45 who received the YFV17D yellow fever vaccine. This chain joins TRBV18 and TRBJ2-5; D is unclear. The source material was CD4+ T cells sorted from PBMCs, sampled on the day of the yellow fever booster vaccination. CDR3 bases: TGTGCCAGCTCCGCGGCCGTCCAAGAGACCCAGTACTTC. Protein sequence: CASSAAVQETQYF.